This TCR beta chain appears in the sequencing data of a study of blood T cells in healthy people across ages. Findings of the study overall: Older age went with lower TCR beta diversity per million T cells, in a roughly linear way.

The use of a sample-barcoded 5' primer and a J-beta primer mix characterized a second PCR of roughly 7 to 11 cycles. Each cDNA was tagged by a template-switch adaptor containing 12 random nucleotides. Each CDR3 protein is one row after TCRdb ran MiXCR on the 5' RACE reads. The table has roughly 1,100,000 distinct CDR3 sequences, around 25% seen once. Germline V lookup: CDR1 SGHRS, CDR2 YFSETQ. CDR3 length: 17 residues. The V segment lost 2 bases and the J segment 0 bases; nucleotides outside the gene matches: 7. The authors extracted at least 5 micrograms of total RNA per sample. Only a few counts were recorded for this clonotype. Its antigen is unidentified. The sample also formed part of further work on T cells of mothers and their children. As that study records: Detection of persistent microchimeric T cell clones did not occur.

The chain joins TRBV5-1 to TRBJ2-1, with TRBD2 matching 8 bases. The receptor's source is a girl aged 2 to 10 in good health. The sample was blood. The CDR3 loop reads CASSLLSGGSSYNEQFF. DNA for the CDR3: TGCGCCAGCAGCTTATTAAGCGGGGGAAGCTCCTACAATGAGCAGTTCTTC.